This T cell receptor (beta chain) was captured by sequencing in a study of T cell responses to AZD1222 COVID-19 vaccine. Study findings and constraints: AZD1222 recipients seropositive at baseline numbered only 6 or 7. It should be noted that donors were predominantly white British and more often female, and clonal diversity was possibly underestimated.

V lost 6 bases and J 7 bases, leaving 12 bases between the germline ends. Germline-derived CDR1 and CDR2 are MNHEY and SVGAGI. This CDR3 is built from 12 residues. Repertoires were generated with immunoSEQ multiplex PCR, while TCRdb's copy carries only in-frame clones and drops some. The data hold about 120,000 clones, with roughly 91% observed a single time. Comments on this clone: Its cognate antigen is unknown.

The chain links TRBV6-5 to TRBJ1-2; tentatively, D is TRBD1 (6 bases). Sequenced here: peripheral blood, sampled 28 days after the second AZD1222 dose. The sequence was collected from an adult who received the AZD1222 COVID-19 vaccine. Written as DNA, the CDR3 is TGTGCCAGCAGCTTTAGGGGGTTTGGCTACACCTTC. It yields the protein CASSFRGFGYTF.